This T cell receptor (beta chain) originates from a study of blood T cells in healthy people across ages. The V segment lost 4 bases and the J segment 9 bases; nucleotides outside the gene matches: 11. This CDR3 has 16 residues. From germline, CDR1 is SNHLY and CDR2 FYNNEI. PCR was performed a second time for roughly 7 to 12 cycles using a sample-barcoded 5' primer and a J-beta primer mix. Sequencing yielded, for each sample, at least 3 million paired-end reads carrying CDR3. One entry per CDR3 protein results from TCRdb running MiXCR on the 5' RACE reads. Here the sample spans 850,000 or so distinct CDR3 sequences, under 35% being singletons. With respect to this clonotype: The target antigen is unknown. Since a much larger clone is just one base distant, this may be a read error.

General study findings and limits: Unknown donor CMV status possibly confounded expanded clonotype changes.

PBMCs were isolated at a quantity of at least 6.5 million per sample. Total RNA extraction produced at least 6 micrograms (per sample) for the study. Specimen: blood. This rearrangement joins TRBV2 to TRBJ2-1; 11 bases are shared with TRBD2. The TCR sequence derives from a woman aged 80 or over in good health. The DNA of the CDR3 is TGTGCCAGCAGTGGAATTTGGCTAGCGGGGGGTGGTGAGCAGTTCTTC. This translates into CASSGIWLAGGGEQFF.